These 17 T cell receptor beta chains originate from one sample sequenced in a study of blood T cell repertoires in COVID-19. TCRdb's table, derived via immunoSEQ multiplex PCR, lists solely in-frame clones and lacks some. This table holds about 190,000 clones, approximately 91% found once. Sequences were obtained from peripheral blood. The receptors were sampled from a man aged 30 to 39 with acute or convalescent COVID-19.

V usage is TRBV27 and J usage is TRBJ2-1; a possible D gene is TRBD2 (5 bases). Germline V gene sequence: CDR1 MNHEY, CDR2 SMNVEV (reference sequence). V was clipped by 6 bases and J by 4 bases, with 16 bases between them. The CDR3 is made up of 15 amino acids. This chain's CDR3 is CASSQTYGLYNEQFF. CDR3 bases: TGTGCCAGCAGCCAAACCTACGGACTGTACAATGAGCAGTTCTTC.

The chain carries TRBV18 and TRBJ2-7, with TRBD1 identical over 7 bases. The length of the CDR3 is 16 residues. CDR1 KGHSH and CDR2 LQKENI come from the germline V gene. The V and J ends lost 3 bases and 2 bases, in that order; junction bases with no gene match: 10. The CDR3 DNA follows: TGTGCCAGCTCACCGCCCGGGACAGTAGGTGCCTACGAGCAGTACTTC. The encoded protein is CASSPPGTVGAYEQYF.

As DNA, the CDR3 is TGTGCCAGCAGTTACATTGGACAGCCCCGGGGCTACACCTTC. Protein: CASSYIGQPRGYTF. The gene calls are TRBV6-5 and TRBJ1-2; possibly TRBD1 for D (6 bases). Trimming stripped 2 bases from V and 8 bases from J, with 15 bases between. This CDR3 is built from 14 residues. The V gene's germline CDR1 is MNHEY and CDR2 SVGAGI.

The genes are TRBV9 and TRBJ2-2, with 9 bases lining up with TRBD1. With 0 bases clipped from V and 3 bases from J, the junction kept 3 bases outside the gene matches. The V gene's germline CDR1 is SGDLS and CDR2 YYNGEE. The CDR3 extends over 16 amino acids. The CDR3 coding sequence is TGTGCCAGCAGCGTAGCCTGGACAGGGGACACCGGGGAGCTGTTTTTT. This encodes CASSVAWTGDTGELFF.

The chain combines TRBV28 with TRBJ2-1, with 7 nucleotides matching TRBD2. This CDR3 has 15 residues. Germline V gene sequence: CDR1 MDHEN, CDR2 SYDVKM. The trim removed 5 bases at V and 8 bases at J, leaving 12 bases unmatched. CDR3 in DNA: TGTGCCAGCAGTCGACTAGGCGGGAGATTGGATGAGCAGTTCTTC. The encoded protein is CASSRLGGRLDEQFF.

This clone was detected a few times. This chain connects TRBV6-5 to TRBJ1-6; D perhaps matches TRBD1 (5 bases). Trimming took off 6 bases at V and 7 bases at J, with 13 bases between the two ends. The CDR3 is 14 residues long. Germline lookup yields CDR1 MNHEY and CDR2 SVGAGI. The CDR3 region has the DNA TGTGCCAGCAGCTCCGAGACAGTAAATTCACCCCTCCACTTT. It is translated as CASSSETVNSPLHF.

This clone came up a few times. This chain joins TRBV5-5 and TRBJ1-1, with a possible D match to TRBD1 (6 bases). V was shortened by 4 bases and J by 5 bases, with 12 bases between the two germline ends. Germline CDR1 and CDR2: SGHKS and YYEKEE (reference sequence). CDR3 size: 13 residues. CDR3 sequence reads: CASSRPGQTEAFF. The CDR3 DNA follows: TGTGCCAGCAGCCGACCCGGACAGACTGAAGCTTTCTTT. Filled out from reference TRBV5-5 and TRBJ1-1, the complete variable domain reads DAGVTQSPTHLIKTRGQQVTLRCSPISGHKSVSWYQQVLGQGPQFIFQYYEKEERGRGNFPDRFSARQFPNYSSELNVNALLLGDSALYLCASSRPGQTEAFFGQGTRLTVV.

The rearrangement links TRBV3-1 (or the pseudogene TRBV3-2) to TRBJ1-5; no definite D call. The CDR3 is 15 residues long. V dropped 0 bases and J dropped 1 base, with 7 bases sitting between them. From germline, CDR1 is LGHDT and CDR2 YNNKEL (reference sequence). DNA of the CDR3: TGTGCCAGCAGCCAAGATCTCCGGAGCAATCAGCCCCAGCATTTT. Residues: CASSQDLRSNQPQHF.

The gene calls are TRBV15 and TRBJ2-7, with 8 bases aligning to TRBD1. V dropped 5 bases and J dropped 4; count of bases not matched to a gene: 7. CDR1 is LNHNV and CDR2 is YYDKDF in the germline V gene (reference sequence). The CDR3 spans 14 residues. The CDR3 is CATSPTTGEYEQYF. For the CDR3, the DNA is TGTGCCACCAGCCCTACGACAGGGGAGTACGAGCAGTACTTC.

This chain links TRBV5-1 with TRBJ2-7; 7 nucleotides line up with TRBD2. The germline CDR1 and CDR2 sequences are SGHRS and YFSETQ. V was pared by 4 bases and J by 3 bases, with 4 bases of the junction left unmatched. The CDR3 is 13 residues long. In DNA form, the CDR3 reads TGCGCCAGCAGCACCCCGGGGGGCTACGAGCAGTACTTC. It codes for CASSTPGGYEQYF.

In its sample, this clone was seen many times. The genes are TRBV12-2 and TRBJ1-5; whether TRBD1, the table's D call, matches the DNA was not checked. TRBV12-2 is a known pseudogene. This CDR3 has 13 amino acids. CDR3 sequence (DNA): TGTGCAAGTCGTGGGACAGGGGGGCAGCCCCAGCATTTT. This translates into CASRGTGGQPQHF.

This chain uses TRBV27 with TRBJ2-4; the match to TRBD2 covers 9 bases. The V and J ends lost 4 bases and 9 bases, in that order; junction bases with no gene match: 10. This CDR3 is 15 amino acids long. Germline V gene lookup returns CDR1 MNHEY and CDR2 SMNVEV (reference sequence). The CDR3 spells CASSSPGTSSVIQYF. CDR3 nucleotides: TGTGCCAGCAGTTCCCCCGGGACTAGCTCTGTCATTCAGTACTTC.

This chain joins TRBV3-1 (or the pseudogene TRBV3-2) and TRBJ2-2; 8 nucleotides line up with TRBD1. The germline V gene encodes CDR1 LGHDT and CDR2 YNNKEL (reference sequence). Trimming cost V 8 bases and J 1 base; bases outside gene matches: 9. This CDR3 spans 16 amino acids. The CDR3 spells CASEATRGQNTGELFF. The CDR3 region has the DNA TGTGCCAGCGAGGCCACCAGGGGGCAGAACACCGGGGAGCTGTTTTTT.

This chain links TRBV28 with TRBJ1-5; D gene unclear. Trimming removed 3 bases from V and 3 bases from J, with 12 bases in between. The CDR3 spans 15 residues. CDR1 and CDR2 from the germline V gene are MDHEN and SYDVKM. The CDR3: CASSFRGLVNQPQHF. The CDR3 DNA reads as TGTGCCAGCAGTTTTCGAGGGTTAGTCAATCAGCCCCAGCATTTT.

The V and J genes are TRBV28 and TRBJ1-1; possible D gene TRBD1, 6 bases. Germline V gives CDR1 MDHEN, CDR2 SYDVKM. CDR3 length: 14 residues. V was cut by 5 bases and J by 7 bases, with 17 bases left in between. In nucleotides, the CDR3 is TGTGCCAGCAGTAAGACGGGGGGGCGAGGTGAAGCTTTCTTT. Translation: CASSKTGGRGEAFF.

The chain has TRBV10-2 and TRBJ2-1; 14 bases map to TRBD2. In germline, CDR1 is WSHSY, CDR2 SAAADI. Trimming cost V 4 bases and J 3 bases; bases outside gene matches: 11. CDR3 length: 19 amino acids. DNA of the CDR3: TGCGCCAGCAGTGTGGCAGGACTAGCGGGAGGTGCGGTCTACAATGAGCAGTTCTTC. Protein product: CASSVAGLAGGAVYNEQFF.

The CDR3 region is CASSLALSSGGFSTDTQYF. The CDR3 DNA is TGTGCCAGCAGCTTAGCGCTCTCTAGCGGGGGATTTAGCACAGATACGCAGTATTTT. The chain carries TRBV7-2 and TRBJ2-3; 10 bases agree with TRBD2. From germline, CDR1 is SGHTA and CDR2 FQGNSA. The CDR3 covers 19 residues. Trimming took 0 bases from V and 0 from J; bases not matched to a gene: 9.